This T cell receptor (beta chain) was observed in a study of CD8 T cells in Susac syndrome. Study summary: Treatment at blood withdrawal was none, corticosteroids, or intravenous immunoglobulin alone in Susac syndrome patients.

The V end lost 7 bases, the J end lost 4 bases, and 10 bases lay between the germline ends. The CDR3 runs to 12 residues. Sequencing of TCR beta drew on CD8+ and CD4+ T cells from blood. An input of about 0.5 to 1 ug of RNA was subjected to reverse transcription using random hexamers. TCRdb passed the immunoSEQ multiplex PCR reads through MiXCR, listing each CDR3 protein once. The sample includes around 170,000 distinct CDR3 sequences, almost 96% of them seen just once. This chain connects TRBV12-3 or TRBV12-4 to TRBJ1-1; D ambiguous. This receptor was identified in a human donor with Susac syndrome. The source material was CD4+ T cells from PBMCs. CDR3 nucleotide sequence: TGTGCCAGCAACTCAGGTCGCACTGAAGCTTTCTTT. It translates to CASNSGRTEAFF.